The 24 T cell receptor beta chains in this list originate from one sample, sequenced in a study of blood T cell repertoires in COVID-19. Clones were sequenced by immunoSEQ multiplex PCR, and TCRdb holds only the in-frame ones, with some missing. The repertoire holds about 21,000 clones, with about 91% as singletons. Sequencing used peripheral blood. These TCRs come from a man aged 70-80 years with active COVID-19.

CDR3: CATSDQGRTGELFF. The CDR3 DNA follows: TGTGCCACCAGTGATCAGGGTAGGACCGGGGAGCTGTTTTTT. This chain uses TRBV24-1 with TRBJ2-2; a weak D match, TRBD1 (5 bases). V lost 3 bases to trimming and J lost 5 bases, with 9 bases between them. Germline-derived CDR1 and CDR2 are KGHDR and SFDVKD. The CDR3 spans 14 residues.

CDR3 amino acids: CASSPRGSWDYGYTF. CDR3 in DNA: TGTGCCAGCAGCCCGCGGGGCAGCTGGGACTATGGCTACACCTTC. The chain couples TRBV7-9 to TRBJ1-2, with D possibly matching TRBD1 (5 bases). Germline loops: CDR1 SEHNR, CDR2 FQNEAQ (reference sequence). The CDR3 sequence is 15 residues long. The V end was cut by 5 bases, the J end by 3 bases, with 16 bases between.

The chain has TRBV19 and TRBJ2-5; D is unclear. The CDR3 has 14 amino acids. The ends were cut back, 7 bases at V and 2 bases at J, with 14 bases in the middle. Germline V lookup: CDR1 LNHDA, CDR2 SQIVND (reference sequence). The CDR3 sequence: CASTLNSNQETQYF. CDR3 bases: TGTGCCAGTACCCTAAATAGTAATCAAGAGACCCAGTACTTC.

The chain recombines TRBV27 with TRBJ1-1; the D gene is possibly TRBD1 (5 bases). The V gene lost 6 bases and the J gene lost 5 bases, with 13 bases spanning the gap. The germline V gene encodes CDR1 MNHEY and CDR2 SMNVEV (reference sequence). The CDR3 runs 13 residues. This CDR3 is CASRPNTGTEAFF. DNA for the CDR3: TGTGCCAGCAGACCCAACACAGGTACTGAAGCTTTCTTT.

This CDR3 reads CASSLVQGSEAFF. CDR3 coding DNA: TGTGCCAGCAGCTTGGTTCAGGGGTCTGAAGCTTTCTTT. The genes are TRBV7-9 and TRBJ1-1; maybe TRBD1 (6 bases). The germline CDR1 and CDR2 sequences are SEHNR and FQNEAQ (reference sequence). Trimming cost V 3 bases and J 6 bases, with 11 bases left between them. This CDR3 contains 13 residues.

The chain has TRBV7-2 and TRBJ2-1; 8 bases match TRBD1. The V and J ends lost 6 bases and 4 bases, in that order; junction bases with no gene match: 8. Germline CDR1 and CDR2: SGHTA and FQGNSA. The CDR3 has 15 amino acids. The CDR3 sequence is CASSATGGGYNEQFF. The CDR3 DNA follows: TGTGCCAGCAGTGCCACAGGGGGAGGTTACAATGAGCAGTTCTTC.

The chain uses TRBV6-5 and TRBJ1-1; 7 nucleotides match TRBD1. Germline V lookup: CDR1 MNHEY, CDR2 SVGAGI. The trim removed 8 bases at V and 0 bases at J, leaving 6 bases unmatched. The CDR3 is made up of 14 amino acids. This chain's CDR3 is CASLNRGLNTEAFF. The CDR3 DNA is TGTGCCAGCCTGAACAGGGGACTGAACACTGAAGCTTTCTTT.

The chain has TRBV11-1 and TRBJ1-1, with 7 bases aligning to TRBD1. With 6 bases clipped from V and 0 bases from J, the junction kept 4 bases outside the gene matches. The germline V gene encodes CDR1 SGHAT and CDR2 FQDESV (reference sequence). This CDR3 is built from 14 residues. The CDR3 DNA sequence: TGTGCCAGCAGTCAGGGGGTGATGAACACTGAAGCTTTCTTT. Protein product: CASSQGVMNTEAFF. The variable domain in full, completed from reference TRBV11-1 and TRBJ1-1, reads EAEVAQSPRYKITEKSQAVAFWCDPISGHATLYWYRQILGQGPELLVQFQDESVVDDSQLPKDRFSAERLKGVDSTLKIQPAELGDSAMYLCASSQGVMNTEAFFGQGTRLTVV.

The V and J genes are TRBV6-5 and TRBJ2-5, with D hard to call. CDR3 size: 12 residues. CDR1 and CDR2 from the germline V gene are MNHEY and SVGAGI. Trimming removed 0 bases at V and 5 bases at J, with 4 bases between. CDR3 DNA sequence: TGTGCCAGCAGTTACTCACGGGAGACCCAGTACTTC. This gives the protein CASSYSRETQYF.

The CDR3 is CASSLAGSWTGELFF. CDR3 nucleotide sequence: TGTGCCAGCAGCTTAGCCGGGAGTTGGACCGGGGAGCTGTTTTTT. The J gene is TRBJ2-2, the V gene TRBV7-2; TRBD2 might be the D (6 bases). The germline V and J ends were trimmed by 0 bases and 5 bases, with 10 bases remaining between them. The CDR3 loop spans 15 amino acids. The germline V gene has CDR1 SGHTA and CDR2 FQGNSA.

The chain couples TRBV6-5 to TRBJ1-2; D is unresolved. The CDR3 length is 14 residues. CDR1 and CDR2 from the germline V gene are MNHEY and SVGAGI. Between the trimmed V and J ends, which lost 10 bases and 0 bases, there was a span of 15 bases. The CDR3: CAIRSGLPNYGYTF. CDR3 nucleotides: TGTGCCATTCGGTCGGGTCTGCCTAACTATGGCTACACCTTC.

This chain connects TRBV6-2 or TRBV6-3 to TRBJ1-6; 10 positions match TRBD1. There are 15 residues in the CDR3. Trimming at V came to 5 bases and at J to 11 bases, leaving 9 bases not matched to a gene. Germline values: CDR1 MNHEY, CDR2 SVGEGT. The chain's CDR3 is CASSPSTGGNPPLHF. The CDR3 coding sequence is TGTGCCAGCAGTCCCTCGACAGGGGGCAATCCACCCCTCCACTTT.

V usage is TRBV30 and J usage is TRBJ1-6, with TRBD1 as a possible D gene (6 bases). Trimming removed 0 bases at V and 5 bases at J, with 11 bases between. In germline, CDR1 is GTSNPN, CDR2 SVGIG (reference sequence). The CDR3 length is 15 residues. The CDR3, as DNA: TGTGCCTGGAGTGTGGGGGGGGCCGATAATTCACCCCTCCACTTT. Protein product: CAWSVGGADNSPLHF.

V gene TRBV7-3 combines with J gene TRBJ2-5; D possibly corresponds to TRBD1 (6 bases). Trimming left V 5 bases short and J 5 bases short, with 21 bases between. In germline, CDR1 is SGHTA, CDR2 FQGTGA. The CDR3 is made up of 16 amino acids. CDR3 DNA: TGTGCCAGCAGCCAATCCGGGACACAGTTAGGGGAGACCCAGTACTTC. Residues: CASSQSGTQLGETQYF.

The rearrangement uses TRBV4-2 and TRBJ1-1; 10 nucleotides line up with TRBD1. With 4 bases clipped from V and 5 bases from J, the junction kept 4 bases outside the gene matches. The CDR3 covers 14 residues. Germline values: CDR1 LGHNA, CDR2 YNFKEQ. CDR3 nucleotides: TGTGCCAGCAGCCCCAGGACAGGGGGAACTGAAGCTTTCTTT. This encodes CASSPRTGGTEAFF.

The V gene is TRBV18, the J gene TRBJ2-1; TRBD2 agrees at 11 bases. With V trimmed by 0 bases and J by 5 bases, 3 bases remained unmatched. The germline CDR1 and CDR2 sequences are KGHSH and LQKENI. The CDR3 covers 16 residues. CDR3 protein: CASSPPLAGGNNEQFF. The CDR3 DNA reads TGTGCCAGCTCACCACCTCTAGCGGGGGGTAACAATGAGCAGTTCTTC.

This chain joins TRBV18 and TRBJ2-7; tentatively, D is TRBD1 (5 bases). Trimming took 0 bases from V and 2 from J, leaving 11 bases between them. Looked up from germline, CDR1 is KGHSH and CDR2 is LQKENI. The CDR3 runs 15 residues. Here the CDR3 DNA reads TGTGCCAGCTCACCACCGTCCAGGGCGACCTACGAGCAGTACTTC. This codes for CASSPPSRATYEQYF.

This clone occurred once. This sequence joins TRBV5-4 and TRBJ2-5; TRBD1 aligns across 7 bases. There are 14 residues in the CDR3. CDR1 and CDR2 (germline): SGHNT, YYREEE (reference sequence). V lost 3 bases and J lost 1; bases outside the gene matches: 3. The CDR3: CASSSGQTQETQYF. CDR3 nucleotides: TGTGCCAGCAGCTCGGGACAGACCCAAGAGACCCAGTACTTC.

The CDR3 nucleotides read TGTGCCAGCAGCGTAGTTGACAGGCTCTATGGCTACACCTTC. Translating gives CASSVVDRLYGYTF. The chain has TRBV9 and TRBJ1-2, with D possibly being TRBD1 (6 bases). Trimming left V 0 bases short and J 4 bases short, with 10 bases between. The germline V gene encodes CDR1 SGDLS and CDR2 YYNGEE. The CDR3 runs to 14 residues. The complete variable domain, with remaining parts taken from reference TRBV9 and TRBJ1-2, reads DSGVTQTPKHLITATGQRVTLRCSPRSGDLSVYWYQQSLDQGLQFLIQYYNGEERAKGNILERFSAQQFPDLHSELNLSSLELGDSALYFCASSVVDRLYGYTFGSGTRLTVV.

The CDR3 loop reads CASSAPPGLGAQFF. In DNA form, the CDR3 reads TGTGCCAGCAGCGCCCCACCGGGACTAGGGGCGCAGTTCTTC. The chain couples TRBV9 to TRBJ2-1; 8 nucleotides agree with TRBD2. The CDR3 length is 14 residues. Germline V gene lookup returns CDR1 SGDLS and CDR2 YYNGEE. V trimming: 3 bases; J trimming: 12 bases; junction bases outside the gene matches: 11.

The genes are TRBV4-2 and TRBJ2-7, with D possibly TRBD2 on 6 matching bases. V lost 1 base, J lost 6 bases, and 19 bases lay in between. Germline CDR1 reads LGHNA; CDR2 reads YNFKEQ. The CDR3 runs 16 residues. The CDR3 DNA follows: TGTGCCAGCAGCCAAGGCCCGGGAGTGAACGGGGTCGAGCAGTACTTC. This encodes CASSQGPGVNGVEQYF.

The chain joins TRBV27 to TRBJ2-7, with TRBD2 matching 9 bases. The CDR3 has 19 residues. The germline V gene has CDR1 MNHEY and CDR2 SMNVEV (reference sequence). V shed 6 bases, J shed 4 bases, and the junction held 22 bases outside the gene matches. The CDR3 loop reads CASRKLLMLAGTRVYEQYF. The CDR3 DNA reads TGTGCCAGCAGAAAGCTCCTGATGCTAGCGGGGACTCGGGTGTACGAGCAGTACTTC.

This rearrangement joins TRBV9 to TRBJ1-4, with a weak D call TRBD1 (5 bases). Germline loops: CDR1 SGDLS, CDR2 YYNGEE. Trimming stripped 4 bases from V and 4 bases from J, with 14 bases between. This CDR3 spans 15 amino acids. The CDR3 spells CASSPTPGDNEKLFF. The DNA of the CDR3 is TGTGCCAGCAGCCCTACCCCGGGGGATAATGAAAAACTGTTTTTT.

This clone has only one observation. This chain links TRBV19 with TRBJ2-2, with a weak D call TRBD1 (5 bases). V lost 6 bases to trimming and J lost 3 bases, with 11 bases between them. This CDR3 comprises 14 residues. The germline CDR1 and CDR2 sequences are LNHDA and SQIVND (reference sequence). CDR3 nucleotide sequence: TGTGCCAGTAGAATCCCAGGGTACACCGGGGAGCTGTTTTTT. It is translated as CASRIPGYTGELFF.